This record concerns one T cell receptor beta chain sequence. The data stem from a study of blood T cell repertoires in COVID-19. Study context: PBMCs, B-cell-depleted T cells, or T cells provided the cDNA or gDNA that made up the material.

Sequencing was performed with immunoSEQ multiplex PCR; in TCRdb, only in-frame clones are kept and a portion is missing. The table lists around 110,000 clones, roughly 83% of them singletons. Sequenced: peripheral blood. This receptor was taken from a man aged 25 to 40 with acute or convalescent COVID-19.

The CDR3 bases are TGTGCCAGCTCACCTGGACAGGGGGCTGGCACTGAAGCTTTCTTT. This translates into CASSPGQGAGTEAFF. The chain uses TRBV18 and TRBJ1-1, with TRBD1 matching over 11 bases. Germline V CDR1 and CDR2: KGHSH, LQKENI. The junction had 4 bases not matched to a gene; V was cut back by 3 bases and J by 4 bases. CDR3 size: 15 residues.